This TCR beta chain was observed in a study of identical twins. The length of the CDR3 is 17 residues. Per germline, CDR1 SGHAT and CDR2 FQNNGV. With 5 bases clipped from V and 2 bases from J, the junction kept 7 bases outside the gene matches. Findings and limits, study-wide: Conclusions were based on cross-sectional statistical analysis, without following the same donors. Out-of-frame alpha sequences common to twins exhibited an excess of low generation probability. The abundant beta clonotypes from cord blood had fewer insertions, and memory repertoires had none of this.

TCRdb used MiXCR to reprocess the 5' RACE reads, holding one entry per CDR3 protein. The table includes about 390,000 distinct CDR3 sequences, 9% to 10% detected once. Note on this clonotype: Antigen: not known.

Source material: naive T cells sorted from blood. The clonotype was recovered from a woman in her 50s in good health. The rearrangement uses TRBV11-2 and TRBJ2-2; 11 nucleotides agree with TRBD2. The CDR3 DNA sequence: TGTGCCAGCAGCCCCCGACTAGCGGGACTTAACACCGGGGAGCTGTTTTTT. Protein product: CASSPRLAGLNTGELFF.